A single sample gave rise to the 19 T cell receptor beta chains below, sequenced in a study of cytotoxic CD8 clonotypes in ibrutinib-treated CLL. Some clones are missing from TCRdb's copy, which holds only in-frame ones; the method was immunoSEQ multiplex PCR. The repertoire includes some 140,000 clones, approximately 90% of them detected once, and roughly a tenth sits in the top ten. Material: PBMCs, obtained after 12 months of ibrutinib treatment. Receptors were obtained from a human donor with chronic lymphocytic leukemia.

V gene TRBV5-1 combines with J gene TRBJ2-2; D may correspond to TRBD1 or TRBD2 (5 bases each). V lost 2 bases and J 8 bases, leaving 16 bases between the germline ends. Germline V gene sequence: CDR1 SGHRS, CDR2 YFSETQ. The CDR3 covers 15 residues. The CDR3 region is CASSFRDPSTGELFF. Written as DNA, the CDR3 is TGCGCCAGCAGCTTCCGGGACCCGTCAACTGGGGAGCTGTTTTTT.

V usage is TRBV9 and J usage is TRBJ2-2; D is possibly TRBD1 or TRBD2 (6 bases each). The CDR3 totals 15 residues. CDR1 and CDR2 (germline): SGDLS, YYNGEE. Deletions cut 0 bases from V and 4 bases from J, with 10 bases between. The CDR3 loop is CASSVGGAPTGELFF. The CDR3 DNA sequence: TGTGCCAGCAGCGTAGGGGGGGCCCCCACCGGGGAGCTGTTTTTT.

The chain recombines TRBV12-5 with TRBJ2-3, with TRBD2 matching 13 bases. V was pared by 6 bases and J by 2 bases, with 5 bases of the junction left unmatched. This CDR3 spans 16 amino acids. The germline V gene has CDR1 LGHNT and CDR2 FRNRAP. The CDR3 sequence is CASGQGLAGVTDTQYF. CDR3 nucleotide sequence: TGTGCTAGTGGCCAAGGACTAGCGGGAGTCACAGATACGCAGTATTTT.

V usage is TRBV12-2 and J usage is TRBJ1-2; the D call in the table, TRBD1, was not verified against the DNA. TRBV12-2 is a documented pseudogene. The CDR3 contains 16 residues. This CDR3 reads CASRLEQGYVSYGYTF. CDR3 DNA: TGTGCAAGTCGCTTAGAGCAGGGGTACGTATCCTATGGCTACACCTTC.

The CDR3 DNA is TGTGCCAGCAGTCCTAGACAAGGGGCTTTCTTT. It encodes CASSPRQGAFF. This chain uses TRBV28 with TRBJ1-1; D is unresolved. Trimming shortened V by 5 bases and J by 11 bases, and 12 bases separated the two germline ends. This CDR3 region has 11 residues. Germline V gene sequence: CDR1 MDHEN, CDR2 SYDVKM.

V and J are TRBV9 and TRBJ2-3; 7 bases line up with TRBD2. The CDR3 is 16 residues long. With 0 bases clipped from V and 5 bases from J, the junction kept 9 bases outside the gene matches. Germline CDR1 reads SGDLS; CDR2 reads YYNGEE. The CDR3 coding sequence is TGTGCCAGCAGCGTAGCTGGTGGGAGGGCCGGAGATACGCAGTATTTT. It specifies CASSVAGGRAGDTQYF.

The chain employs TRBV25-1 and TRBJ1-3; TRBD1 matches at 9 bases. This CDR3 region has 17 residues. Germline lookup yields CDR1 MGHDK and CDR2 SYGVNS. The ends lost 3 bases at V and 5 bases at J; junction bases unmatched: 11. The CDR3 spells CASSDSKGQGFRNTIYF. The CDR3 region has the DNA TGTGCCAGCAGTGACTCCAAAGGACAGGGGTTTAGAAACACCATATATTTT. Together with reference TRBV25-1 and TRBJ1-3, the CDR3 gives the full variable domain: EADIYQTPRYLVIGTGKKITLECSQTMGHDKMYWYQQDPGMELHLIHYSYGVNSTEKGDLSSESTVSRIRTEHFPLTLESARPSHTSQYLCASSDSKGQGFRNTIYFGEGSWLTVV.

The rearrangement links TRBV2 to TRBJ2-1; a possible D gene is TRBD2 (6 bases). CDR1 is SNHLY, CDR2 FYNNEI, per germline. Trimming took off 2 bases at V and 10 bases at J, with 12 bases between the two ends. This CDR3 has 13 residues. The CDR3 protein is CASSEQGSGEQFF. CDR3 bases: TGTGCCAGCAGTGAACAGGGAAGCGGGGAGCAGTTCTTC.

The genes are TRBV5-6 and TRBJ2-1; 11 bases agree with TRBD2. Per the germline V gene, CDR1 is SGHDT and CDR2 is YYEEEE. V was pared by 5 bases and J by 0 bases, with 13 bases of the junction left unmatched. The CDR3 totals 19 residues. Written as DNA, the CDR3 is TGTGCCAGCAGTTTTTCCTGGACTAGCGGGCAGAGCTCCTACAATGAGCAGTTCTTC. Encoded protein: CASSFSWTSGQSSYNEQFF.

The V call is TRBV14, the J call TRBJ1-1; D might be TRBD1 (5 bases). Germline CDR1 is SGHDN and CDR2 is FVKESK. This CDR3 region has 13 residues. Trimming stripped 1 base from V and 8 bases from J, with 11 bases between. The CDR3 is CASSQVFQGEAFF. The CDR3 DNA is TGTGCCAGCAGCCAAGTTTTCCAGGGAGAAGCTTTCTTT.

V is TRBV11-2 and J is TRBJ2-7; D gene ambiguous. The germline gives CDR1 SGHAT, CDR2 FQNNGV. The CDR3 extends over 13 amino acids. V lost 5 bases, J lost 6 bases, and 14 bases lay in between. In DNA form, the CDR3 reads TGTGCCAGCAGCCCCCAAGTTGGCTCCGAGCAGTACTTC. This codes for CASSPQVGSEQYF.

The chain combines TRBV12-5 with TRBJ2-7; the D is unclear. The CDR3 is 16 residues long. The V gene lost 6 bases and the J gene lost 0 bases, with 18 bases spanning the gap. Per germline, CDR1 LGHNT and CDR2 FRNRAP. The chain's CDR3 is CASGPDGERRSYEQYF. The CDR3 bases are TGTGCTAGTGGACCGGACGGAGAACGACGCTCCTACGAGCAGTACTTC.

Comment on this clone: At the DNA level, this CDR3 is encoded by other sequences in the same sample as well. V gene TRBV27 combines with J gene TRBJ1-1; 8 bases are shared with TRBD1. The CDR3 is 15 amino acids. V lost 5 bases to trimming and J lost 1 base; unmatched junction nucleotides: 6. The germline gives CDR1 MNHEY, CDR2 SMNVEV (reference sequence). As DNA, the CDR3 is TGTGCCAGCAGTACCCGGACAGGGACGAACACTGAAGCTTTCTTT. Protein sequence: CASSTRTGTNTEAFF.

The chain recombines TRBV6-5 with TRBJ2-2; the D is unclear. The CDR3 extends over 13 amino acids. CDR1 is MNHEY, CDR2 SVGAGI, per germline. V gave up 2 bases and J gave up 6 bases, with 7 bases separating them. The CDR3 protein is CASSYPYPGELFF. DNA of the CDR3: TGTGCCAGCAGTTACCCGTACCCCGGGGAGCTGTTTTTT.

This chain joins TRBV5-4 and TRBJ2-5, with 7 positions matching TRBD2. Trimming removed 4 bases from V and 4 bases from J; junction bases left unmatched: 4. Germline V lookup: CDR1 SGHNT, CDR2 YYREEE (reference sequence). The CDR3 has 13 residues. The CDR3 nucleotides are TGTGCCAGCAGCCTGGGGAGGGGAGAGACCCAGTACTTC. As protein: CASSLGRGETQYF.

The CDR3 spells CASNNYGYTF. Written as DNA, the CDR3 is TGTGCCAGCAATAACTATGGCTACACCTTC. The chain couples TRBV28 to TRBJ1-2, with D uncertain. Trimming shortened V by 7 bases and J by 1 base, and 1 base separated the two germline ends. In germline, CDR1 is MDHEN, CDR2 SYDVKM. The CDR3 has 10 residues.

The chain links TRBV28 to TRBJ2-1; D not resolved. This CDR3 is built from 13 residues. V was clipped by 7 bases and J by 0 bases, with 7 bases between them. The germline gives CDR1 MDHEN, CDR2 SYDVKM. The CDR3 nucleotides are TGTGCCAGCACCCCTGCCTCCTACAATGAGCAGTTCTTC. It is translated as CASTPASYNEQFF.

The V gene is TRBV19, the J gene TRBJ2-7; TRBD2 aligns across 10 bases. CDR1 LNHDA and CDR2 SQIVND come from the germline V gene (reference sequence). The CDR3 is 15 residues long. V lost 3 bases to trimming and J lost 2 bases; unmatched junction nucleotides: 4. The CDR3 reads CASSIGGTSAYEQYF. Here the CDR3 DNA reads TGTGCCAGTAGTATCGGGGGGACTAGCGCCTACGAGCAGTACTTC.

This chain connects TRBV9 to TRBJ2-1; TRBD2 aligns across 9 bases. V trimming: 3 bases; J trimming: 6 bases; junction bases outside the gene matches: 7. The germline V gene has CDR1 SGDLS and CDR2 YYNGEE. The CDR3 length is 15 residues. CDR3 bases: TGTGCCAGCAGCGCCCGACTAGCGGCCGCCAATGAGCAGTTCTTC. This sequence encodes CASSARLAAANEQFF.